The rows below give T cell receptor beta chains drawn from one sample of a study of CD8+ T cells in alopecia areata. Sequenced by immunoSEQ multiplex PCR; TCRdb stores in-frame clones only, minus some. Of roughly 150,000 clones listed, about 60% are singletons. The sample consisted of CD4+ T cells sorted from blood, taken at week 0. These receptors were obtained from a human donor with alopecia areata. Each CDR3 is given with its conserved first and last residue.

TRBJ2-7 | TRBV19 | CAIKPPGDYEQYF
TRBJ1-2 | TRBV16 | CASSPLTSSTF
TRBJ2-1 | TRBV5-1 | CASHNGDEQFF
TRBJ1-3 | TRBV15 | CATSRDWGARGNTIYF
TRBJ1-1 | TRBV29-1 | CSVDSGQGNTEAFF
TRBJ2-7 | TRBV29-1 | CSVVGRQTYEQYF
TRBJ2-6 | TRBV11-2 | CASSSYPARANVLTF
TRBJ1-1 | TRBV29-1 | CSVEVGVAEAFF
TRBJ2-7 | TRBV27 | CASSFYQGIVQDEQYF
TRBJ1-4 | TRBV18 | CASSRGDSEKLFF
TRBJ1-5 | TRBV4-3 | CASSQGQGEPQHF
TRBJ1-2 | TRBV29-1 | CSVEDLKRGGYTF
TRBJ1-1 | TRBV7-2 | CASSTGDKQKAFF
TRBJ1-1 | TRBV30 | CAWRRGETFF
TRBJ2-6 | TRBV29-1 | CSAEAGANVLTF
TRBJ2-1 | TRBV29-1 | CSVASGGYNEQFF
TRBJ1-5 | TRBV5-6 | CASRRRAALNQPQHF
TRBJ1-2 | TRBV10-2 | CASGAQDGGYTF
TRBJ2-7 | TRBV15 | CATSREFGTAEQYF
TRBJ2-7 | TRBV18 | CASSPPSGGAYEQYF
TRBJ1-5 | TRBV2 | CASSVGQDQPQHF
TRBJ1-2 | TRBV29-1 | CSVEAWDRVYGYTF
TRBJ1-1 | TRBV4-3 | CASSPQREDTEAFF
TRBJ1-6 | TRBV7-9 | CASSPGGGGDSPLHF
TRBJ1-5 | TRBV30 | CAWSHNRGNQPQHF
TRBJ1-5 | TRBV10-3 | CAISESLGQTNQPQHF
TRBJ2-7 | TRBV5-1 | CASTPLDSYEQYF
TRBJ2-3 | TRBV5-6 | CASSRQGYTDTQYF
TRBJ2-3 | TRBV4-3 | CASSQVNSATDTQYF